This T cell receptor beta chain was sequenced for a study of CD8 T cells in ankylosing spondylitis. Whole-study results and caveats: A TCR beta motif of about eight highly homologous variants appeared characteristic of ankylosing spondylitis blood. Peripheral blood samples showed relatively rare disease-linked clones, and these clones were CD8+. According to the report, clones linked to the disease were significantly enriched in matched synovial fluid samples taken from ankylosing spondylitis patients.

In germline, CDR1 is DFQATT, CDR2 SNEGSKA (reference sequence). CDR3 length equals 13 residues. Trimming stripped 0 bases from V and 6 bases from J, with 9 bases between. Scientists made TCR beta libraries using quantitative 5'-RACE with molecular barcodes. TCRdb reprocessed the 5' RACE reads via MiXCR and lists one record per CDR3 protein. The sample holds some 220,000 distinct CDR3 sequences; just under 7.5% are singletons and the top ten take about 14%. About this clonotype itself: Its target is not known.

This chain uses TRBV20-1 with TRBJ2-1; perhaps TRBD2 as D (6 bases). This sequence originates from a male donor with ankylosing spondylitis. The sequenced sample consisted of blood, either unsorted or a sorted T cell fraction (not recorded which). The chain's CDR3 is CSARETSINEQFF. The DNA of the CDR3 is TGCAGTGCTAGAGAAACTAGCATCAATGAGCAGTTCTTC.